This T cell receptor (beta chain) comes out of a study of Graves' ophthalmopathy and Graves' hyperthyroidism. Study context: Peripheral blood (taken before any treatment) was collected at initial diagnosis. The study, taken as a whole, reports: Most thyroid-expanded clonotypes exceeding 0.001 frequency were also found in blood. Discriminating ophthalmopathy from stable hyperthyroidism, a 13-signature model attained a sensitivity of over 85% and a specificity of almost 83%.

Amplified material comprised TCR beta CDR3 regions derived from RNA transcripts. HTBI-primed first-round RT-PCR preceded second-round multiplex PCR. TCRdb redid the calling of the multiplex PCR reads with MiXCR, one entry per CDR3 protein. The repertoire holds 660,000 or so distinct CDR3 sequences, with roughly 41% as singletons. Clinical symptoms, serum thyroxine, TRAb, thyroid ultrasound and orbital computed tomography were relied on for diagnosis. On this clonotype: Its target is not known.

The CDR3 has 15 amino acids. V lost 4 bases to trimming and J lost 9 bases; unmatched junction nucleotides: 12. Germline V lookup: CDR1 MGHRA, CDR2 YSYEKL. The chain uses TRBV4-1 and TRBJ1-5; 7 nucleotides agree with TRBD1. The specimen was peripheral blood. This clonotype originated in an adult man with Graves' ophthalmopathy. The CDR3 bases are TGCGCCAGCAGCCCGAGAGGGGGCCTACCAATGCCCCAGCATTTT. Its protein is CASSPRGGLPMPQHF.